Below are 9 T cell receptor beta chains sequenced from a single sample in a study of blood T cell repertoires in COVID-19. Generated by immunoSEQ multiplex PCR, the TCRdb table keeps only in-frame clones and is missing some. Here the sample spans 280,000 or so clones, 85% being singletons. Input material: PBMCs or T cells enriched from blood (not recorded which). These receptors originate from a woman aged 50 to 60 who had recovered from COVID-19.

The rearrangement links TRBV5-1 to TRBJ2-1, with TRBD2 matching 9 bases. The CDR3 spans 16 residues. The germline gives CDR1 SGHRS, CDR2 YFSETQ. Germline trimming cut 0 bases from V and 8 bases from J; bases unmatched to any gene: 9. CDR3 coding DNA: TGCGCCAGCAGCTTGGCGGCGGGGGGGCCGGGAGATGAGCAGTTCTTC. It yields the protein CASSLAAGGPGDEQFF.

The chain joins TRBV27 to TRBJ2-7, with 8 nucleotides matching TRBD2. The CDR3 consists of 14 residues. Germline V gene lookup returns CDR1 MNHEY and CDR2 SMNVEV (reference sequence). J lost 1 base, V lost 7 bases, and 6 bases had no gene match. CDR3 region: CASNSGSRSYEQYF. In nucleotides, the CDR3 is TGTGCCAGCAACAGCGGGAGCCGATCCTACGAGCAGTACTTC.

This sequence joins TRBV5-1 and TRBJ2-5, with D perhaps TRBD2 (7 bases). This CDR3 comprises 15 residues. V was pared by 0 bases and J by 5 bases, with 14 bases between. Germline V lookup: CDR1 SGHRS, CDR2 YFSETQ. Written as DNA, the CDR3 is TGCGCCAGCAGCTTGGTGGGGGGGCCTCTGGAGACCCAGTACTTC. This gives the protein CASSLVGGPLETQYF.

The chain is built from TRBV10-3 and TRBJ2-1, with D unresolved. Trimming removed 3 bases at V and 5 bases at J, with 14 bases between. Germline CDR1 and CDR2: ENHRY and SYGVKD. The CDR3 loop spans 15 amino acids. CDR3 residues: CAISDPHEKDNEQFF. The DNA for the CDR3 is TGTGCCATCAGTGACCCCCACGAGAAAGACAATGAGCAGTTCTTC.

This clone was picked up a small number of times. The J gene is TRBJ1-5, the V gene TRBV11-2; no definite D call. Trimming shortened V by 2 bases and J by 9 bases, and 11 bases separated the two germline ends. This CDR3 is built from 13 residues. Germline-derived CDR1 and CDR2 are SGHAT and FQNNGV. For the CDR3, the DNA is TGTGCCAGCAGCTTAACGGGTTCGGGGCCCCAGCATTTT. Translation: CASSLTGSGPQHF.

A single count supports this clone. This chain joins TRBV28 and TRBJ2-2; 12 nucleotides match TRBD2. Germline trimming cut 10 bases from V and 1 base from J; bases unmatched to any gene: 10. Germline CDR1 is MDHEN and CDR2 is SYDVKM. The CDR3 sequence is 17 residues long. CDR3 sequence (DNA): TGTGCCATCCGCGGGCCTAGCGGGGGGGGGAACACCGGGGAGCTGTTTTTT. Residues: CAIRGPSGGGNTGELFF.

This clone occurred once. This sequence joins TRBV6-6 and TRBJ1-5; D may be TRBD1 (5 bases). Per the germline V gene, CDR1 is MNHNY and CDR2 is SVGAGI (reference sequence). The CDR3 has 14 residues. Trimming shortened V by 5 bases and J by 3 bases, and 11 bases separated the two germline ends. This CDR3 is CASSPGHFNQPQHF. The CDR3 region has the DNA TGTGCCAGCAGTCCCGGACATTTCAATCAGCCCCAGCATTTT.

The V and J genes are TRBV6-5 and TRBJ1-1; 7 bases align to TRBD1. Trimming removed 6 bases from V and 1 base from J; junction bases left unmatched: 8. This CDR3 is built from 15 residues. Germline V lookup: CDR1 MNHEY, CDR2 SVGAGI. CDR3 sequence (DNA): TGTGCCAGCAGGAACCTACAGGGGCGGAACACTGAAGCTTTCTTT. Translated, it gives CASRNLQGRNTEAFF.

V is TRBV2 and J is TRBJ1-4; 7 bases are a match to TRBD1. The length of the CDR3 is 15 residues. The J segment lost 0 bases and the V segment lost 7 bases, leaving 5 bases of the junction unmatched. Germline lookup yields CDR1 SNHLY and CDR2 FYNNEI. As DNA, the CDR3 is TGTGCCAGCACGGACAGGTTCTCAACTAATGAAAAACTGTTTTTT. Its translation: CASTDRFSTNEKLFF.